A selection of T cell receptor beta chains follows, all from one sample in a study of blood T cell repertoires in COVID-19. The method was immunoSEQ multiplex PCR; TCRdb's version includes in-frame clones alone and lacks a portion of them. The sample has some 270,000 clones; nearly 90% are singletons. Sequences were obtained from peripheral blood. All receptors come from a woman aged 55-75 years with COVID-19, enrolled during active disease. CDR3s include the opening cysteine and the closing phenylalanine or tryptophan. D genes are given only for firm matches. Clone size is stated in some rows and not others, as once, few, many or a class when expanded.

cdr3_length j_call d_call v_call clone_size cdr3_nt cdr3_aa
12 TRBJ1-2 - TRBV7-2 - TGTGCCAGCAGTTTAGACGGCTATGGCTACACCTTC CASSLDGYGYTF
19 TRBJ2-3 TRBD1 TRBV4-1 once TGCGCCAGCAGCCAACTACCGGGACAGCCACAAAATCAGCACGATACGCAGTATTTT CASSQLPGQPQNQHDTQYF
16 TRBJ1-6 TRBD1 TRBV27 few TGTGCCAGCAGTTTAGGACAGGAAGTACCTAATTCACCCCTCCACTTT CASSLGQEVPNSPLHF
12 TRBJ1-1 TRBD1 TRBV6-5 once TGTGCCAGCAGCCGGACAGGGCAGGAAGCTTTCTTT CASSRTGQEAFF
18 TRBJ1-5 - TRBV6-2/TRBV6-3 once TGTGCCAGCAGTTACTGGGACACGATCCAATATAGCAATCAGCCCCAGCATTTT CASSYWDTIQYSNQPQHF
15 TRBJ1-4 - TRBV12-1 - TGTGCCAGCAGCTTTGGAGACAGGGGTGGTGAAAAACTGTTTTTT CASSFGDRGGEKLFF
13 TRBJ1-2 - TRBV20-1 - TGCAGTGCTAGTGTGGAAGGAGACTATGGCTACACCTTC CSASVEGDYGYTF
17 TRBJ2-3 TRBD1 TRBV4-1 - TGCGCCAGCAGCCAAGCCCCTGGACAGGGGGCCCTAGATACGCAGTATTTT CASSQAPGQGALDTQYF
13 TRBJ2-7 TRBD1 TRBV30 once TGTGCCTGGAGCAGGCAGGGGGCGGGCGAGCAGTACTTC CAWSRQGAGEQYF
17 TRBJ2-5 - TRBV5-1 - TGCGCCAGCAGCTTGGACCTCTCATCGACAGGCGGAGAGACCCAGTACTTC CASSLDLSSTGGETQYF
14 TRBJ2-5 - TRBV6-5 - TGTGCCAGCAGTCAGGACAGACGTCAAGAGACCCAGTACTTC CASSQDRRQETQYF
16 TRBJ1-4 - TRBV7-2 - TGTGCCAGCAGCTTAGAAGCTAGAGCACTTAATGAAAAACTGTTTTTT CASSLEARALNEKLFF
18 TRBJ2-3 - TRBV21-1 - TGTGCCAGCAGCAAAGTTCGCAGGGTTGGGTTTCGCACAGATACGCAGTATTTT CASSKVRRVGFRTDTQYF
14 TRBJ2-2 - TRBV19 - TGTGCCAGTACCTCCGCAGGGGACACCGGGGAGCTGTTTTTT CASTSAGDTGELFF
15 TRBJ1-2 - TRBV6-2/TRBV6-3 once TGTGCCAGCAGTTACACAGGCTCCGCGTTCTATGGCTACACCTTC CASSYTGSAFYGYTF
15 TRBJ2-5 - TRBV7-2 - TGTGCCAGCAGCCGGGGAGATAGGGGAGGAGAGACCCAGTACTTC CASSRGDRGGETQYF
15 TRBJ2-1 TRBD1 TRBV2 - TGTGCCAGCAGCCTTAGGGACAGGGGTTGGAATGAGCAGTTCTTC CASSLRDRGWNEQFF
13 TRBJ1-1 - TRBV10-3 - TGTGCCATCAGTGAAGAGCAGAACACTGAAGCTTTCTTT CAISEEQNTEAFF
13 TRBJ2-7 - TRBV7-2 few TGTGCCAGCAGCACGACTAGGGACGACGAGCAGTACTTC CASSTTRDDEQYF
14 TRBJ2-1 - TRBV9 - TGTGCCAGCAGCGTAGGTGGACAGCAGAATGAGCAGTTCTTC CASSVGGQQNEQFF
14 TRBJ1-5 - TRBV20-1 - TGCAGTGCTAGTGGACAGTTTAGCAATCAGCCCCAGCATTTT CSASGQFSNQPQHF
12 TRBJ1-5 - TRBV12-3/TRBV12-4 - TGTGCCAGCAGTCTACAGGTACAGCCCCAGCATTTT CASSLQVQPQHF
13 TRBJ1-2 TRBD1 TRBV9 - TGTGCCAGCAGCGCCGGGACAGTCTATGGCTACACCTTC CASSAGTVYGYTF
16 TRBJ2-5 TRBD2 TRBV3-1/TRBV3-2 - TGTGCCAGCAGCCAATCGACTAGCGGGGGCCAGGAGACCCAGTACTTC CASSQSTSGGQETQYF
13 TRBJ2-7 TRBD1 TRBV6-5 - TGTGCCAGCAGTTGGACAGGAGAACGCGAGCAGTACTTC CASSWTGEREQYF
16 TRBJ2-1 - TRBV7-2 - TGTGCCAGCAGCCCCGGACTAAGGAGCTCCTACAATGAGCAGTTCTTC CASSPGLRSSYNEQFF
13 TRBJ1-1 - TRBV13 once TGTGCCAGCAGCTTAGGTCCCGGGACTGAAGCTTTCTTT CASSLGPGTEAFF
15 TRBJ1-2 - TRBV3-1/TRBV3-2 - TGTGCCAGCAGCCGCCCAGGGGCGGGCTCCTATGGCTACACCTTC CASSRPGAGSYGYTF
16 TRBJ1-6 - TRBV5-6 - TGTGCCAGCAGCTTGTGGGACTCCCCTCACAATTCACCCCTCCACTTT CASSLWDSPHNSPLHF
17 TRBJ1-4 - TRBV18 - TGTGCCAGCTCACCTATTCAGGGTGATATTGCTAATGAAAAACTGTTTTTT CASSPIQGDIANEKLFF
15 TRBJ1-2 - TRBV4-3 - TGCGCCAGCAGCCAAGAATGGAGGACGAACTATGGCTACACCTTC CASSQEWRTNYGYTF
15 TRBJ2-1 TRBD1 TRBV7-3 - TGTGCCAGCAGCAGACCCGGGACAGGGAGTAATGAGCAGTTCTTC CASSRPGTGSNEQFF
15 TRBJ1-2 - TRBV15 - TGTGCCACCAGCAGATCCGAGACAGGACCCTATGGCTACACCTTC CATSRSETGPYGYTF
14 TRBJ1-1 TRBD1 TRBV6-5 - TGTGCCAGCAGGTGGGACAGGGGCCCATCTGAAGCTTTCTTT CASRWDRGPSEAFF
15 TRBJ2-7 TRBD1 TRBV6-2/TRBV6-3 - TGTGCCAGCAGCCTCACAGGGGGCCTAAACTACGAGCAGTACTTC CASSLTGGLNYEQYF
13 TRBJ1-2 TRBD1 TRBV12-3/TRBV12-4 - TGTGCCAGCAGCCCGGACAGGGTAAGGGGCTACACCTTC CASSPDRVRGYTF
13 TRBJ2-1 TRBD1 TRBV6-2/TRBV6-3 - TGTGCCAGCAGTTTGGGACAGCGCAATGAGCAGTTCTTC CASSLGQRNEQFF
18 TRBJ2-2 TRBD2 TRBV4-3 - TGCGCCAGCAGCCAAGAGAGTATGATGGGACTATACACCGGGGAGCTGTTTTTT CASSQESMMGLYTGELFF
15 TRBJ1-1 - TRBV7-2 - TGTGCCAGCAGCTTAGCGCGTGGATGGGCCACTGAAGCTTTCTTT CASSLARGWATEAFF
18 TRBJ1-6 - TRBV21-1 - TGTGCCAGCAGCAAACCACGACAGGGGAGAAACTATAATTCACCCCTCCACTTT CASSKPRQGRNYNSPLHF
13 TRBJ2-1 - TRBV4-1 - TGCGCCAGCAGCCAAGATCACCCGGGAAGCCAGTTCTTC CASSQDHPGSQFF
17 TRBJ1-6 - TRBV28 - TGTGCCAGCAGTACCCGGGTCCCGAGCTCCTATAATTCACCCCTCCACTTT CASSTRVPSSYNSPLHF
15 TRBJ1-5 TRBD1 TRBV27 - TGTGCCAGCAGTACAGGGGGATCGGGCAATCAGCCCCAGCATTTT CASSTGGSGNQPQHF
15 TRBJ1-1 TRBD1 TRBV7-9 - TGTGCCAGCAGCTTAGCACAGGGGGGAAACACTGAAGCTTTCTTT CASSLAQGGNTEAFF